This T cell receptor (beta chain) was sequenced during a study of T cell repertoires in cytomegalovirus infection. This clonotype was observed at least ten times. Its antigen is undetermined. Using its own MiXCR run on the reads, TCRdb lists one record per CDR3 protein. This table holds tens of thousands of distinct CDR3 sequences, approximately 22% found once. The trim removed 1 base at V and 3 bases at J, leaving 6 bases unmatched. The CDR3 totals 16 residues. The germline CDR1 and CDR2 sequences are SGHVS and FQNEAQ. This chain joins TRBV7-8 and TRBJ2-5; 9 bases agree with TRBD2. Sequencing input: PBMCs, sequenced either directly or after in vitro stimulation (not recorded which). This sequence originates from a human donor in good health (CMV status not recorded). Some clones in this sample may be carry-over from other donors' samples. The CDR3 region has the DNA TGTGCCAGCAGCTTAGGGAGCGGGAGGATGAAAGAGACCCAGTACTTC. It yields the protein CASSLGSGRMKETQYF.